These 9 T cell receptor beta chains originate from one sample sequenced in a study of T cell responses to AZD1222 COVID-19 vaccine. Using immunoSEQ multiplex PCR, the repertoire was profiled, and TCRdb retains in-frame clones only, with some absent. This sample has around 140,000 clones; 85% to 90% occur once, and the top ten carry 20% to 25%. Sample: peripheral blood, taken on day 0 of AZD1222 vaccination. The receptors stem from an adult in good health.

This chain links TRBV10-3 with TRBJ1-2; 9 nucleotides align to TRBD1. The V and J ends lost 2 bases and 7 bases, in that order; junction bases with no gene match: 17. The CDR3 consists of 18 residues. Germline V gives CDR1 ENHRY, CDR2 SYGVKD. The CDR3 DNA reads TGTGCCATCAGTGAGCCGGGGACCGGGACAGGGTTTATGGGTGGCTACACCTTC. Translating it yields CAISEPGTGTGFMGGYTF.

V usage is TRBV28 and J usage is TRBJ2-2, with a possible D match to TRBD1 (7 bases). The CDR3 is 16 residues long. Germline V gene sequence: CDR1 MDHEN, CDR2 SYDVKM. Trimming took off 6 bases at V and 4 bases at J, with 18 bases between the two ends. The CDR3: CASSENRGGGTGELFF. The CDR3 nucleotides read TGTGCCAGCAGCGAAAACAGGGGAGGAGGCACCGGGGAGCTGTTTTTT. The full variable domain, with the rest looked up from reference TRBV28 and TRBJ2-2, is DVKVTQSSRYLVKRTGEKVFLECVQDMDHENMFWYRQDPGLGLRLIYFSYDVKMKEKGDIPEGYSVSREKKERFSLILESASTNQTSMYLCASSENRGGGTGELFFGEGSRLTVL.

The chain is built from TRBV11-3 and TRBJ2-7; TRBD1 might be the D (6 bases). The germline V gene has CDR1 SGHNT and CDR2 YENEEA. V lost 2 bases and J 6 bases, leaving 11 bases between the germline ends. The CDR3 has 13 residues. CDR3 sequence reads: CASSLNSRGEQYF. The DNA of the CDR3 is TGTGCCAGCAGCTTAAATTCCAGGGGCGAGCAGTACTTC. Based on the CDR3 plus reference TRBV11-3 and TRBJ2-7, the full variable domain is EAGVVQSPRYKIIEKKQPVAFWCNPISGHNTLYWYLQNLGQGPELLIRYENEEAVDDSQLPKDRFSAERLKGVDSTLKIQPAELGDSAVYLCASSLNSRGEQYFGPGTRLTVT.

The chain links TRBV10-3 to TRBJ1-1; 7 bases agree with TRBD1. Germline V lookup: CDR1 ENHRY, CDR2 SYGVKD. The CDR3 is 15 residues long. V was pared by 1 base and J by 1 base, with 3 bases of the junction left unmatched. The DNA for the CDR3 is TGTGCCATCAGTGAGTTTGGGGACAGGAACACTGAAGCTTTCTTT. Amino acids: CAISEFGDRNTEAFF.

This chain connects TRBV3-1 (or the pseudogene TRBV3-2) to TRBJ2-7, with TRBD1 identical over 11 bases. The CDR3 runs 15 residues. J lost 7 bases, V lost 4 bases, and 9 bases had no gene match. Germline V lookup: CDR1 LGHDT, CDR2 YNNKEL (reference sequence). The CDR3 DNA sequence: TGTGCCAGCAGCCGATCCGGGACAGGGGGTAGAGAGCAGTACTTC. It specifies CASSRSGTGGREQYF.

The genes are TRBV15 and TRBJ2-6; D call uncertain. The CDR3 extends over 18 amino acids. CDR1 and CDR2 from the germline V gene are LNHNV and YYDKDF (reference sequence). The V and J ends lost 0 bases and 2 bases respectively, with 14 bases between them. The CDR3 here is CATSRDRRNLAGANVLTF. In DNA, the CDR3 is TGTGCCACCAGCAGAGATCGACGAAATTTGGCTGGGGCCAACGTCCTGACTTTC.

This sequence joins TRBV28 and TRBJ2-7; 10 bases fit TRBD1. Germline V gene lookup returns CDR1 MDHEN and CDR2 SYDVKM. Germline trimming cut 6 bases from V and 3 bases from J; bases unmatched to any gene: 5. CDR3 size: 14 residues. As DNA, the CDR3 is TGTGCCAGCAGCGAACGGACAGGGGGCTACGAGCAGTACTTC. This codes for CASSERTGGYEQYF.

This chain links TRBV25-1 with TRBJ1-1; the D is unclear. The germline gives CDR1 MGHDK, CDR2 SYGVNS. Deletions cut 5 bases from V and 11 bases from J, with 12 bases between. This CDR3 spans 11 amino acids. The CDR3 bases are TGTGCCAGCAGTAACTCACTGACGGCTTTCTTT. Amino acid sequence: CASSNSLTAFF.

The V call is TRBV5-1, the J call TRBJ2-1, with a weak D call TRBD1 (5 bases). Germline CDR1 and CDR2: SGHRS and YFSETQ. V lost 2 bases, J lost 9 bases, and 9 bases lay in between. The CDR3 runs 12 residues. As DNA, the CDR3 is TGCGCCAGCAGCTTCTCTGACAGTGAGCAGTTCTTC. Encoded protein: CASSFSDSEQFF.